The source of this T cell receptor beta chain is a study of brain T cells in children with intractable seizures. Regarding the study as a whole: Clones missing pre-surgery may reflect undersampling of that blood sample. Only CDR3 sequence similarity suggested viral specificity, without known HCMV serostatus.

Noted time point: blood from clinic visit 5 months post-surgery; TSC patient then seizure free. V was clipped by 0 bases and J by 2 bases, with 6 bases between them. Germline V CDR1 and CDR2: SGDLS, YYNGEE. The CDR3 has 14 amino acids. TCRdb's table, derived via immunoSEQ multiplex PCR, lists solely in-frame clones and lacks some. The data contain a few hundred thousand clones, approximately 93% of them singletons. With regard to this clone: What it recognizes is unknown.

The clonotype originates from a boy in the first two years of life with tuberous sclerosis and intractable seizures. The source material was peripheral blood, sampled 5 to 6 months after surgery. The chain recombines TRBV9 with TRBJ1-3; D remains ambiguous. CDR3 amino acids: CASSVEVTGNTIYF. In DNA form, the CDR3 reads TGTGCCAGCAGCGTAGAGGTTACTGGAAACACCATATATTTT.